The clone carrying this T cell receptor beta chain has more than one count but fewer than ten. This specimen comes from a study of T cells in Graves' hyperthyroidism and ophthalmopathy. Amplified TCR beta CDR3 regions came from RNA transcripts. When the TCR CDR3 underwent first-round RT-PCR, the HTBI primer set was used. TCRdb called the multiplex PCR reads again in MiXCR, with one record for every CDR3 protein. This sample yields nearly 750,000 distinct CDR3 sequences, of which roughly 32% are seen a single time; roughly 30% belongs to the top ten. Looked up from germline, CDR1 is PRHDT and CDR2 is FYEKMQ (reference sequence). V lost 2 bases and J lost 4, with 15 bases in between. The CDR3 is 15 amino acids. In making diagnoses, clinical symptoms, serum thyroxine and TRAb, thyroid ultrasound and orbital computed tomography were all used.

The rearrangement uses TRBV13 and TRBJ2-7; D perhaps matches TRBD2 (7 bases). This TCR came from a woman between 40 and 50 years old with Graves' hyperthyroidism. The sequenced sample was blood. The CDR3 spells CASSLRGGALYEQYF. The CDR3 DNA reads TGTGCCAGCAGCTTACGAGGGGGGGCCCTATACGAGCAGTACTTC.